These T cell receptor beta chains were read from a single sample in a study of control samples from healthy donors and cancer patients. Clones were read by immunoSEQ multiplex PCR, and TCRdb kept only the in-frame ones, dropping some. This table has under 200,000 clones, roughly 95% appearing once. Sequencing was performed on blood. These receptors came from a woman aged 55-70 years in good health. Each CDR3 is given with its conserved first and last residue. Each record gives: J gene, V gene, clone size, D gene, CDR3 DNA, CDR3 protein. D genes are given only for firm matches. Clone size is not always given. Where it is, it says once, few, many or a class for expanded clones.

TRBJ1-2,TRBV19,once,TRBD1,TGTGCCAGTAGTATTGCGGCAGGGGGCGCCTATGGCTACACCTTC,CASSIAAGGAYGYTF
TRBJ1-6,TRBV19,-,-,TGTGCCAGTAGTATATCTGCGGTTACCTCCTATAATTCACCCCTCCACTTT,CASSISAVTSYNSPLHF
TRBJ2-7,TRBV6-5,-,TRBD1,TGTGCCAGCAGTTACTCGCAGACAGGGAACTACGAGCAGTACTTC,CASSYSQTGNYEQYF
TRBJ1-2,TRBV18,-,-,TGTGCCAGCTCCCCTCAGCGAGGGGAGGGTAACTATGGCTACACCTTC,CASSPQRGEGNYGYTF
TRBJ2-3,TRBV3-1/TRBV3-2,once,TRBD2,TGTGCCAGCAGCCAAGGAGAAGCGGGGGGCTTGGTCCAACGAAGCACAGATACGCAGTATTTT,CASSQGEAGGLVQRSTDTQYF
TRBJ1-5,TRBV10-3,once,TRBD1,TGTGCCATCAGTACACAGGGGGGAGCATTTGGCAATCAGCCCCAGCATTTT,CAISTQGGAFGNQPQHF
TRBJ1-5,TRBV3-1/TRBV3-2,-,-,TGTGCCAGCAGCCTGGAGGGCACACAGCCCCAGCATTTT,CASSLEGTQPQHF
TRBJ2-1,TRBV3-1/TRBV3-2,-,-,TGTGCCAGCAGTTCTGGGGCGGGGAGCAATGAGCAGTTCTTC,CASSSGAGSNEQFF
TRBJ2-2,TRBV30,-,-,TGTGCCTCTTTTGGGGTCGGGGGGAACACCGGGGAGCTGTTTTTT,CASFGVGGNTGELFF
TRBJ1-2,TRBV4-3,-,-,TGCGCCAGCAGCCAGTGGGGCGTCTATGGCTACACCTTC,CASSQWGVYGYTF
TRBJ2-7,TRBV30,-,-,TGTGCCTGGGGGCGGGACAGAATGGGAGAGCAGTACTTC,CAWGRDRMGEQYF
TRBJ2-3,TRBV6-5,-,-,TGTGCCAGCAGTTACGAGGGGCGGACAGATACGCAGTATTTT,CASSYEGRTDTQYF
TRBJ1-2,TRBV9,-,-,TGTGCCGGCAGCGCACAGGGTTCCTATGGCTACACCTTC,CAGSAQGSYGYTF
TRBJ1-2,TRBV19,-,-,TGTGCCAGTAGTATAGATGTACAGTCCTATGGCTACACCTTC,CASSIDVQSYGYTF
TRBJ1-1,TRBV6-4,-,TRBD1,TGTGCCAGCAGTGACAGACCAACGGACAGGGCGGGGAACACTGAAGCTTTCTTT,CASSDRPTDRAGNTEAFF
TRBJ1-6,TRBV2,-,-,TGTGCCAGCAGTGCCCTGAATAATTCACCCCTCCACTTT,CASSALNNSPLHF
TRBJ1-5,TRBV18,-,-,TGTGCCAGCTCACCCAGCAGGGATCAGCCCCAGCATTTT,CASSPSRDQPQHF
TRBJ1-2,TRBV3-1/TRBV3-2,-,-,TGTGCCAGCAGCTCACACTCGGCGACAGGCTACACCTTC,CASSSHSATGYTF
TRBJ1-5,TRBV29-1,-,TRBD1,TGCAGCGTTGCAGGGGGTCTTGATAGCAATCAGCCCCAGCATTTT,CSVAGGLDSNQPQHF
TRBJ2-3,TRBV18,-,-,TGTGCCAGCTCAACCCCCACAGATACGCAGTATTTT,CASSTPTDTQYF
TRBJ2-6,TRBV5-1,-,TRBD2,TGCGCCAGCAGTCAGGATGGTAGCGGGGGGGCCCGCTCTGGGGCCAACGTCCTGACTTTC,CASSQDGSGGARSGANVLTF
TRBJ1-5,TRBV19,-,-,TGTGCCAGTACCCCATATAGCAATCAGCCCCAGCATTTT,CASTPYSNQPQHF
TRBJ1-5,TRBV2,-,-,TGTGCCAGCAGTGATTTAAATTGGGTTCAGCCCCAGCATTTT,CASSDLNWVQPQHF
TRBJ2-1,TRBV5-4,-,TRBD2,TGTGCCAGCAGTCTCACTAGCGGCCTCCACAATGAGCAGTTCTTC,CASSLTSGLHNEQFF
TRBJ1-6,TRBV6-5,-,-,TGTGCCAGCAGTTACTCGCGGGGTTTGGCCCTCCACTTT,CASSYSRGLALHF
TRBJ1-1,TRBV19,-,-,TGTGCCAGTAGTATAGCCCCTTGGGGCACTGAAGCTTTCTTT,CASSIAPWGTEAFF
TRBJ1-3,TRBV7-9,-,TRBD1,TGTGCCAGCAGCGGGGACCGACAGGGGATACGACCCCTTCTCTCTGGAAACACCATATATTTT,CASSGDRQGIRPLLSGNTIYF
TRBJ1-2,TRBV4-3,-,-,TGCGCCAGCAGCCAAGATTGGGGGCAGGTCTCTAACTATGGCTACACCTTC,CASSQDWGQVSNYGYTF
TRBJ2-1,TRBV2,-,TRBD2,TGTGCCAGCAGTGGTGAGCGGGGCACGTTCTTC,CASSGERGTFF
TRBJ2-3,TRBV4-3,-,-,TGCGCCAGCAGCCAAGATTTTGCTTTCACAGATACGCAGTATTTT,CASSQDFAFTDTQYF
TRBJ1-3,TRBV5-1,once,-,TGCGCCAGCAGCTTGGGGGACGGAACCTCTGGAAACACCATATATTTT,CASSLGDGTSGNTIYF
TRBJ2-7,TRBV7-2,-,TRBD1,TGTGCCAGCAGCCTGGGACAGGGGGTGGTGGCGGGCGAGCAGTACTTC,CASSLGQGVVAGEQYF
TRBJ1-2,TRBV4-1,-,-,TGCGCCAGCACCACCTCGGACGGGACTAACTATGGCTACACCTTC,CASTTSDGTNYGYTF
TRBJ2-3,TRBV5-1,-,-,TGCGCCAGCAGCTTGGCTCCCAGTAGCACAGATACGCAGTATTTT,CASSLAPSSTDTQYF
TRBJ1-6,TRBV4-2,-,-,TGTGCCAGCAGCCAGGCGATCGGGCAGATTAATTCACCCCTCCACTTT,CASSQAIGQINSPLHF
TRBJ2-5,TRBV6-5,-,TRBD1,TGTGCCAGCAGCTGGACAGGGTGGGTGACCCAGTACTTC,CASSWTGWVTQYF
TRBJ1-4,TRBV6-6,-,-,TGTGCCAGCAGACCCGGGACGGAGAATGAAAAACTGTTTTTT,CASRPGTENEKLFF
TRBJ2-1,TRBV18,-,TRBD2,TGTGCCAGCTCACCAGTCCGGCGGGGGGGCCTAGGCGAGCAGTTCTTC,CASSPVRRGGLGEQFF
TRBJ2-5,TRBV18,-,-,TGTGCCAGCTCAAATGGGGGAGAGACCCAGTACTTC,CASSNGGETQYF
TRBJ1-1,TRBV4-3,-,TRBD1,TGCGCCAGCAGGGACAATCACAGGGGTAGGGGAACTGAAGCTTTCTTT,CASRDNHRGRGTEAFF
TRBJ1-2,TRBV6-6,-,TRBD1,TGTGCCAGCATTGTCGCTCGGACAGGGAACTATGGCTACACCTTC,CASIVARTGNYGYTF
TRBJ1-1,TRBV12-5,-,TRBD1,TGTGCTAGTGTAAGGGCAGGGGGGACTGAAGCTTTCTTT,CASVRAGGTEAFF
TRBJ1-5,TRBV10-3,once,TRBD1,TGTGCCATCAGTGTTGCAGGGGGCGGTCAGCCCCAGCATTTT,CAISVAGGGQPQHF
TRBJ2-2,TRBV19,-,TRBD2,TGTGCCAGTACCTTACTAGCGGGGGGGCCCCGCACCGGGGAGCTGTTTTTT,CASTLLAGGPRTGELFF
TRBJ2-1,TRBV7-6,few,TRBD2,TGTGCCAGCGCTCAGCGGGGGGTCACCAATGAGCAGTTCTTC,CASAQRGVTNEQFF
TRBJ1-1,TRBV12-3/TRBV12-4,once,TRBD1,TGTGCCAGCATTAACACAGGGGGCACTGAAGCTTTCTTT,CASINTGGTEAFF
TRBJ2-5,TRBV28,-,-,TGTGCCAGCAAACAACGCCAAGAGACCCAGTACTTC,CASKQRQETQYF
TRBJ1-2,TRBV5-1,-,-,TGCGCCAGCAGTCCAGGGTTCCGGGGAAACTATGGCTACACCTTC,CASSPGFRGNYGYTF
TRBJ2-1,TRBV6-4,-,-,TGTGCCAGCAGTGATCGTCCTGGGGGCGGTGAGCAGTTCTTC,CASSDRPGGGEQFF